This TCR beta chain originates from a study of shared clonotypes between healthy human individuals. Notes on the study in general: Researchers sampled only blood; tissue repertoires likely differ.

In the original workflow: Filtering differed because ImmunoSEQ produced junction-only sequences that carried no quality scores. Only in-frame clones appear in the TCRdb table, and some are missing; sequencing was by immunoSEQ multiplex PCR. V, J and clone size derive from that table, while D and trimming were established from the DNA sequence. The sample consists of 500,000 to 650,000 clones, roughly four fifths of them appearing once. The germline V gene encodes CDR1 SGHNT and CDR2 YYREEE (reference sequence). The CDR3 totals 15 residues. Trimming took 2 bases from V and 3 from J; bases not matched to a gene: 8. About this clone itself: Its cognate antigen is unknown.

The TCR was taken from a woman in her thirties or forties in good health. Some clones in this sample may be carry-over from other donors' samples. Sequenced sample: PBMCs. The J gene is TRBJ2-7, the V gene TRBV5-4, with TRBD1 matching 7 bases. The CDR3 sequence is CASSFGTERFYEQYF. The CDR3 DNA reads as TGTGCCAGCAGCTTCGGGACAGAAAGATTCTACGAGCAGTACTTC.